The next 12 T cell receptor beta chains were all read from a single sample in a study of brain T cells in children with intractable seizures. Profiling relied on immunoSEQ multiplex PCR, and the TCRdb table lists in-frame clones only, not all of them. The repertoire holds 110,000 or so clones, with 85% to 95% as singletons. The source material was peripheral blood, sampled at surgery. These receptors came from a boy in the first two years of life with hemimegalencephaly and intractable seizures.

CDR3 DNA sequence: TGTGCCAGCAGTTACCCACCGTCTGGCTACAATGAGCAGTTCTTC. Its protein is CASSYPPSGYNEQFF. The gene calls are TRBV6-2 or TRBV6-3 and TRBJ2-1, with D unclear. The germline gives CDR1 MNHEY, CDR2 SVGEGT. V lost 2 bases and J lost 3, with 11 bases in between. The CDR3 is 15 residues long.

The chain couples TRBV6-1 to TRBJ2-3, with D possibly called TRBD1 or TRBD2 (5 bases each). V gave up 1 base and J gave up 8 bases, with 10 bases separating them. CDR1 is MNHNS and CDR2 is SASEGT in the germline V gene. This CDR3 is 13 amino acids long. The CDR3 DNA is TGTGCCAGCAGTGAAGGGGGGTGGGGTACGCAGTATTTT. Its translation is CASSEGGWGTQYF.

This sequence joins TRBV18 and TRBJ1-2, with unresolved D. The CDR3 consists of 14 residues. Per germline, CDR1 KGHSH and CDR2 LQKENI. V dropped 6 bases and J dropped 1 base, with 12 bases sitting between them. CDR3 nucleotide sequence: TGTGCCAGCTCCCTTAGGGCCCGTAACTATGGCTACACCTTC. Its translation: CASSLRARNYGYTF. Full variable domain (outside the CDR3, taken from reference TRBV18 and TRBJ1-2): NAGVMQNPRHLVRRRGQEARLRCSPMKGHSHVYWYRQLPEEGLKFMVYLQKENIIDESGMPKERFSAEFPKEGPSILRIQQVVRGDSAAYFCASSLRARNYGYTFGSGTRLTVV.

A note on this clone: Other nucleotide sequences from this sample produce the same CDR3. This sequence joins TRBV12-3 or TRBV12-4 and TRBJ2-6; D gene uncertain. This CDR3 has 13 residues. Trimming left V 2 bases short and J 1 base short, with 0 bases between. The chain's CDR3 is CASSLSGANVLTF. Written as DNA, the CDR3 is TGTGCCAGCAGTTTATCTGGGGCCAACGTCCTGACTTTC.

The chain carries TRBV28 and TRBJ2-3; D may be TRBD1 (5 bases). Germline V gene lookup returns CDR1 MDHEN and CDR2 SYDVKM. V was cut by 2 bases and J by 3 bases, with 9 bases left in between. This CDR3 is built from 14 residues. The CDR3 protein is CASSLPTGTDTQYF. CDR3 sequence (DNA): TGTGCCAGCAGTTTACCTACAGGAACAGATACGCAGTATTTT.

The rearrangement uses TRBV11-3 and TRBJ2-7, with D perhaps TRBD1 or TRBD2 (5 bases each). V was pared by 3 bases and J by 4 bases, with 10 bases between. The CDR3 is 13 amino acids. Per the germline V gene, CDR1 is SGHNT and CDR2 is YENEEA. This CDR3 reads CASSFGASYEQYF. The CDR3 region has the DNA TGTGCCAGCAGCTTCGGGGCCAGTTACGAGCAGTACTTC.

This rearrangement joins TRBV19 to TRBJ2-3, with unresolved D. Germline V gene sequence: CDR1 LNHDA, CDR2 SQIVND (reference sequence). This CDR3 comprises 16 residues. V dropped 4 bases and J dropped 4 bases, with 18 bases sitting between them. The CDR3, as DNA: TGTGCCAGTAGTAATGATCAGGTAGTGAACGCAGATACGCAGTATTTT. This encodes CASSNDQVVNADTQYF.

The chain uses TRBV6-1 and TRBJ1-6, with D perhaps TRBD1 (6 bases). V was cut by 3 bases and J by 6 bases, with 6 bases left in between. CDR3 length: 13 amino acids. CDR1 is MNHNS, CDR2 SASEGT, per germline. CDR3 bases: TGTGCCAGCAGTGACAGGGGTAATTCACCCCTCCACTTT. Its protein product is CASSDRGNSPLHF.

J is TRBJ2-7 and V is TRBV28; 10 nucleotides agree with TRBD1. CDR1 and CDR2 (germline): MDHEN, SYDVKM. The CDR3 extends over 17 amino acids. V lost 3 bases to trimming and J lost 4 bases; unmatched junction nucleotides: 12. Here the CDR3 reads CASSLLGWGQGSYEQYF. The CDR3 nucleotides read TGTGCCAGCAGTTTGTTAGGGTGGGGACAGGGGTCGTACGAGCAGTACTTC.

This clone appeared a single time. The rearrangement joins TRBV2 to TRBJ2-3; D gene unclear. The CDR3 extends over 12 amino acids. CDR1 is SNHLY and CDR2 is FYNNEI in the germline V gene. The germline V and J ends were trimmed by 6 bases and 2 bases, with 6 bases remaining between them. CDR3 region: CASSKDTDTQYF. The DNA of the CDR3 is TGTGCCAGCAGCAAAGACACAGATACGCAGTATTTT. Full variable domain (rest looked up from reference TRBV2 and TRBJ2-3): EPEVTQTPSHQVTQMGQEVILRCVPISNHLYFYWYRQILGQKVEFLVSFYNNEISEKSEIFDDQFSVERPDGSNFTLKIRSTKLEDSAMYFCASSKDTDTQYFGPGTRLTVL.

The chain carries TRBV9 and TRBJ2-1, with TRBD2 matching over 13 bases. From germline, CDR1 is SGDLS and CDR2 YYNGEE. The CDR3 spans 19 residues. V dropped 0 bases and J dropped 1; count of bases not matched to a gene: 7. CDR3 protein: CASSVGGTSGKRSYNEQFF. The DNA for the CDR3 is TGTGCCAGCAGCGTAGGGGGGACTAGCGGGAAGAGGTCCTACAATGAGCAGTTCTTC.

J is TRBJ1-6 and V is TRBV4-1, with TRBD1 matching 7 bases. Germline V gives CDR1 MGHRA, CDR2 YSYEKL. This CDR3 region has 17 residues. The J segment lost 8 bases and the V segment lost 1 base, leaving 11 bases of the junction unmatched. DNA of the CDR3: TGCGCCAGCAGCCAAGGACTACAGGGGACCTTTTATTCACCCCTCCACTTT. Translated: CASSQGLQGTFYSPLHF.